This T cell receptor (beta chain) was documented in a study of control samples from healthy donors and cancer patients (dated by TCRdb to the early 2020s). In regard to this clone: No cognate antigen has been identified for it. No per-base quality is available; no much larger clone lies one base away.

Libraries were made using the immunoSEQ multiplex PCR assay. TCRdb provides this immuneACCESS table in a form limited to in-frame rearrangements. Some clones are lacking; in checked studies, under half of them reflect an unresolved V gene, and why the rest are absent is not known. Across this sample there are about 50,000 clones, with approximately 96% seen only once. The top ten hold around 1.9% of the sample. This clonotype was obtained from a woman in her twenties or thirties in good health. The sample consisted of blood.

The DNA sequence follows: TGCGCCAGCAGCCAAGATTTAGCGGGAGGGCCTGTAGCAGATACGCAGTATTTT. Its translation reads: CASSQDLAGGPVADTQYF. The chain uses TRBV4-1 and TRBJ2-3; 11 junctional bases match TRBD2. Germline trimming amounts to 0 bases on V and 4 bases on J, with 9 as the count of junction bases outside the gene matches. There are 18 amino acids in the CDR3, from cysteine to phenylalanine inclusive. The CDR3 DNA has 54 bases and is translated from base 1. The germline V gene yields MGHRA for CDR1 and YSYEKL for CDR2.